Each of the 27 T cell receptor beta chains below was sequenced from the same sample in a study of blood T cell repertoires in COVID-19. The assay was immunoSEQ multiplex PCR, and TCRdb's table has in-frame clones only and misses some. The table includes 350,000 to 450,000 clones, approximately 89% detected once. Sequencing used PBMCs or T cells enriched from blood (not recorded which). These TCRs come from a woman in her 30s who had recovered from COVID-19.

The rearrangement links TRBV25-1 to TRBJ1-6; a weak D match, TRBD1 (5 bases). Germline V lookup: CDR1 MGHDK, CDR2 SYGVNS. There are 14 residues in the CDR3. Trimming stripped 5 bases from V and 10 bases from J, with 15 bases between. This CDR3 is CASSPGGFESPLHF. The CDR3 region has the DNA TGTGCCAGCAGTCCGGGGGGTTTTGAGTCACCCCTCCACTTT.

The chain is built from TRBV5-6 and TRBJ2-7; 7 nucleotides agree with TRBD2. Per the germline V gene, CDR1 is SGHDT and CDR2 is YYEEEE. J gave up 4 bases and V 5 bases, and 6 bases lay outside the gene matches. The CDR3 contains 13 residues. CDR3 residues: CASSGLVNYEQYF. The CDR3 nucleotides are TGTGCCAGCAGTGGACTAGTTAATTACGAGCAGTACTTC.

The genes are TRBV9 and TRBJ2-2; TRBD2 aligns across 10 bases. CDR3 length: 18 amino acids. CDR1 is SGDLS, CDR2 YYNGEE, per germline. V gave up 0 bases and J gave up 5 bases; unmatched junction bases: 10. In DNA, the CDR3 is TGTGCCAGCAGCGTAGAGGGGATGGGACTAGCGTTAACCGGGGAGCTGTTTTTT. Protein product: CASSVEGMGLALTGELFF. The whole variable domain, filled in from reference TRBV9 and TRBJ2-2, reads DSGVTQTPKHLITATGQRVTLRCSPRSGDLSVYWYQQSLDQGLQFLIQYYNGEERAKGNILERFSAQQFPDLHSELNLSSLELGDSALYFCASSVEGMGLALTGELFFGEGSRLTVL.

This CDR3 is CASSNDREAFF. In DNA, the CDR3 is TGTGCCAGCAGCAACGACAGGGAAGCTTTCTTT. The chain is built from TRBV5-4 and TRBJ1-1, with a weak D call TRBD1 (6 bases). V lost 4 bases, J lost 8 bases, and 9 bases lay in between. Germline V lookup: CDR1 SGHNT, CDR2 YYREEE (reference sequence). The CDR3 sequence is 11 residues long.

The chain uses TRBV5-1 and TRBJ2-5; 14 bases agree with TRBD2. The CDR3 runs 16 residues. V lost 0 bases, J lost 5 bases, and 3 bases stayed unmatched. The germline CDR1 and CDR2 sequences are SGHRS and YFSETQ. The CDR3 sequence is CASSLVTSGGEETQYF. In nucleotides, the CDR3 is TGCGCCAGCAGCTTGGTGACTAGCGGGGGGGAGGAGACCCAGTACTTC.

The genes are TRBV18 and TRBJ2-1; tentatively, D is TRBD1 (6 bases). V lost 4 bases to trimming and J lost 3 bases, with 10 bases between them. The germline gives CDR1 KGHSH, CDR2 LQKENI. This CDR3 spans 14 amino acids. Here the CDR3 reads CASSLRDIYNEQFF. CDR3 coding DNA: TGTGCCAGCTCACTCCGGGACATCTACAATGAGCAGTTCTTC.

The chain recombines TRBV18 with TRBJ2-2; TRBD2 aligns across 10 bases. Germline V gene data show CDR1 as KGHSH and CDR2 as LQKENI. V lost 1 base, J lost 3 bases, and 2 bases stayed unmatched. This CDR3 has 16 amino acids. The DNA of the CDR3 is TGTGCCAGCTCACCACAGCGGGGGGGAGACACCGGGGAGCTGTTTTTT. Translated: CASSPQRGGDTGELFF.

The rearrangement links TRBV29-1 to TRBJ1-1; no clear D. Deletions cut 1 base from V and 1 base from J, with 7 bases between. From germline, CDR1 is SQVTM and CDR2 ANQGSEA. The CDR3 is 13 residues long. For the CDR3, the DNA is TGCAGCGTTGAAGGGCGGAAGAACACTGAAGCTTTCTTT. Its translation: CSVEGRKNTEAFF.

V is TRBV25-1 and J is TRBJ2-1, with 8 bases lining up with TRBD2. Germline V gene lookup returns CDR1 MGHDK and CDR2 SYGVNS. Trimming took 3 bases from V and 0 from J; bases not matched to a gene: 4. The CDR3 has 16 residues. The CDR3 bases are TGTGCCAGCAGTGACACTAGCGGAAGCTCCTACAATGAGCAGTTCTTC. This codes for CASSDTSGSSYNEQFF. The complete variable domain, with remaining parts taken from reference TRBV25-1 and TRBJ2-1, reads EADIYQTPRYLVIGTGKKITLECSQTMGHDKMYWYQQDPGMELHLIHYSYGVNSTEKGDLSSESTVSRIRTEHFPLTLESARPSHTSQYLCASSDTSGSSYNEQFFGPGTRLTVL.

DNA for the CDR3: TGTGCCTGGAGACAGACAGAATATAATTCACCCCTCCACTTT. Its protein is CAWRQTEYNSPLHF. The chain joins TRBV30 to TRBJ1-6; D perhaps matches TRBD1 (5 bases). The CDR3 sequence is 14 residues long. The germline V gene encodes CDR1 GTSNPN and CDR2 SVGIG (reference sequence). Between the trimmed V and J ends, which lost 3 bases and 4 bases, there was a span of 10 bases.

The rearrangement joins TRBV24-1 to TRBJ2-1; 7 bases are shared with TRBD1. The germline V gene has CDR1 KGHDR and CDR2 SFDVKD. This CDR3 is built from 15 residues. V lost 6 bases to trimming and J lost 3 bases; unmatched junction nucleotides: 7. For the CDR3, the DNA is TGTGCCACCAGTACAGGGGAGCGAATCTACAATGAGCAGTTCTTC. Protein product: CATSTGERIYNEQFF.

The V gene is TRBV19, the J gene TRBJ2-1, with a tentative D call TRBD1 (6 bases). V shed 6 bases and J shed 1 base, with 13 bases lying between them. The CDR3 consists of 15 residues. Germline CDR1 is LNHDA and CDR2 is SQIVND (reference sequence). This CDR3 reads CASRLDRSSYNEQFF. The CDR3 coding sequence is TGTGCCAGTAGGCTTGACAGGTCTTCCTACAATGAGCAGTTCTTC.

This clone was counted once. This chain connects TRBV5-1 to TRBJ1-2, with 10 bases identical to TRBD1. This CDR3 has 15 amino acids. Per germline, CDR1 SGHRS and CDR2 YFSETQ. V was pared by 0 bases and J by 3 bases, with 2 bases of the junction left unmatched. DNA for the CDR3: TGCGCCAGCAGCTTGGGGGACAGGGGCGACTATGGCTACACCTTC. It specifies CASSLGDRGDYGYTF.

The rearrangement links TRBV7-9 to TRBJ2-7, with D maybe TRBD1 (6 bases). This CDR3 has 12 amino acids. Germline loops: CDR1 SEHNR, CDR2 FQNEAQ (reference sequence). The V gene lost 5 bases and the J gene lost 6 bases, with 11 bases spanning the gap. The CDR3 DNA sequence: TGTGCCAGCAGCACGGACAGCCTCGAGCAGTACTTC. Translation gives CASSTDSLEQYF.

This chain links TRBV14 with TRBJ2-2, with TRBD1 matching over 7 bases. V was pared by 5 bases and J by 3 bases, with 6 bases of the junction left unmatched. This CDR3 is 15 amino acids long. Germline assignment: CDR1 SGHDN and CDR2 FVKESK. In nucleotides, the CDR3 is TGTGCCAGCAGCAGACCGGGACAGCACACCGGGGAGCTGTTTTTT. It encodes CASSRPGQHTGELFF.

The rearrangement links TRBV4-1 to TRBJ2-7, with 16 nucleotides matching TRBD2. The CDR3 length is 18 residues. Losses at the gene ends were 1 base for V and 2 bases for J; bases not matched to a gene: 5. Germline assignment: CDR1 MGHRA and CDR2 YSYEKL. The CDR3 loop reads CASSQVPGTSGGAYEQYF. DNA for the CDR3: TGCGCCAGCAGCCAAGTTCCTGGGACTAGCGGGGGGGCCTACGAGCAGTACTTC.

The chain recombines TRBV10-2 with TRBJ1-3; D not certain. CDR3 length: 12 residues. Trimming took 4 bases from V and 3 from J, leaving 4 bases between them. Per germline, CDR1 WSHSY and CDR2 SAAADI. In DNA, the CDR3 is TGCGCCAGCAGTGCCCGTGGAAACACCATATATTTT. Translating gives CASSARGNTIYF.

The table lists this clone with a count of one. This rearrangement joins TRBV7-2 to TRBJ1-2; 7 bases match TRBD1. The CDR3 runs to 14 residues. J lost 7 bases, V lost 5 bases, and 10 bases had no gene match. Germline-derived CDR1 and CDR2 are SGHTA and FQGNSA. This chain's CDR3 is CASSQGTVLVGYTF. The DNA for the CDR3 is TGTGCCAGCAGCCAAGGGACAGTTTTGGTTGGCTACACCTTC.

The DNA for the CDR3 is TGCAGCGTTGCACAGGGAAGGGAGACAGATACGCAGTATTTT. Translated: CSVAQGRETDTQYF. This chain connects TRBV29-1 to TRBJ2-3; TRBD1 might be the D (6 bases). Trimming left V 4 bases short and J 3 bases short, with 14 bases between. The CDR3 consists of 14 residues. The V gene's germline CDR1 is SQVTM and CDR2 ANQGSEA.

This chain joins TRBV5-1 and TRBJ2-7; TRBD1 might be the D (6 bases). V lost 2 bases to trimming and J lost 3 bases, with 24 bases between them. Germline V gene sequence: CDR1 SGHRS, CDR2 YFSETQ. There are 18 residues in the CDR3. The CDR3 spells CASSLTTGTSPINYEQYF. The CDR3, as DNA: TGCGCCAGCAGCTTAACCACAGGGACGTCCCCAATTAACTACGAGCAGTACTTC. Full variable domain (remainder filled in from reference TRBV5-1 and TRBJ2-7): KAGVTQTPRYLIKTRGQQVTLSCSPISGHRSVSWYQQTPGQGLQFLFEYFSETQRNKGNFPGRFSGRQFSNSRSEMNVSTLELGDSALYLCASSLTTGTSPINYEQYFGPGTRLTVT.

This chain joins TRBV28 and TRBJ1-5; 9 bases map to TRBD1. Unmatched junction bases numbered 10, after V lost 8 bases and J lost 2 bases. The germline V gene has CDR1 MDHEN and CDR2 SYDVKM. This CDR3 has 16 amino acids. CDR3 sequence: CASDEATGGGNQPQHF. CDR3 in DNA: TGTGCCAGCGACGAAGCGACAGGGGGTGGCAATCAGCCCCAGCATTTT.

This sequence joins TRBV30 and TRBJ1-6; a weak D match, TRBD1 (5 bases). The germline V gene has CDR1 GTSNPN and CDR2 SVGIG (reference sequence). V dropped 0 bases and J dropped 3 bases, with 12 bases sitting between them. The CDR3 is 16 amino acids. Here the CDR3 DNA reads TGTGCCTGGAGTGTACCCCAGGGACTCTATAATTCACCCCTCCACTTT. This codes for CAWSVPQGLYNSPLHF.

This chain uses TRBV6-5 with TRBJ2-3; 8 positions match TRBD2. Trimming took 6 bases from V and 9 from J; bases not matched to a gene: 11. The CDR3 totals 14 residues. Germline V gene sequence: CDR1 MNHEY, CDR2 SVGAGI. The CDR3 nucleotides read TGTGCCAGCAGGGCCGGGACTAGTTTTATAACGCAGTATTTT. Translation: CASRAGTSFITQYF.

This chain uses TRBV18 with TRBJ1-6; tentatively, D is TRBD1 (6 bases). The germline V gene has CDR1 KGHSH and CDR2 LQKENI. The CDR3 loop spans 14 amino acids. The V and J ends lost 3 bases and 8 bases respectively, with 11 bases between them. This chain's CDR3 is CASSPEDSYSPLHF. As DNA, the CDR3 is TGTGCCAGCTCACCCGAGGACAGCTATTCACCCCTCCACTTT.

V is TRBV6-4 and J is TRBJ1-3; the match to TRBD1 covers 7 bases. Germline CDR1 is MRHNA and CDR2 is SNTAGT. This CDR3 comprises 15 residues. V lost 4 bases, J lost 2 bases, and 5 bases stayed unmatched. The CDR3 coding sequence is TGTGCCAGCAGTGGTAGACAGGGCCCTGGAAACACCATATATTTT. This translates into CASSGRQGPGNTIYF.

The gene calls are TRBV12-3 or TRBV12-4 and TRBJ1-6, with a tentative D call TRBD1 (5 bases). Trimming left V 3 bases short and J 7 bases short, with 7 bases between. The CDR3 is 13 residues long. The CDR3 coding sequence is TGTGCCAGCAGTTTTAAGGGGAATTCACCCCTCCACTTT. As protein: CASSFKGNSPLHF.

The chain combines TRBV7-3 with TRBJ2-3; maybe TRBD2 (7 bases). The CDR3 consists of 16 residues. Germline CDR1 and CDR2: SGHTA and FQGTGA. Trimming took 5 bases from V and 0 from J, leaving 15 bases between them. The CDR3 region is CASSQGRGPSTDTQYF. CDR3 coding DNA: TGTGCCAGCAGCCAGGGGCGGGGGCCTAGCACAGATACGCAGTATTTT.